The T cell receptor (beta chain) described here comes from a study of OX40 agonist ivuxolimab in advanced cancers. Study-wide background: At doses from 0.01 to 10 mg/kg, patients were given intravenous ivuxolimab every 2 weeks. From about 23 to 85 years was the age range, with a mean of 60 years, and 65% to 90% were male. The eligibility criteria allowed prior anti-PD-1, anti-PD-L1 or anti-CTLA-4 therapy, and about 40% had some.

V lost 0 bases, J lost 3 bases, and 4 bases stayed unmatched. CDR1 and CDR2 (germline): SGHNT, YYREEE (reference sequence). CDR3 length: 15 residues. The assay was immunoSEQ multiplex PCR, and TCRdb's table has in-frame clones only and misses some. The profile covers 50,000 or so clones, with more than 75% appearing a single time and over 2% taken by the ten largest. The sampling schedule covered blood at baseline, cycle 4 day 1, and cycle 7 day 1. This chain links TRBV5-4 with TRBJ1-2, with 8 bases identical to TRBD1. The origin of this receptor is an adult with an advanced solid tumor such as melanoma, head and neck, liver or kidney cancer. The sample consisted of CD4+ or CD8+ T cells sorted from blood, taken in a trial of the OX40 agonist ivuxolimab. CDR3 bases: TGTGCCAGCAGCTTGGGGACAGGGAACTACTATGGCTACACCTTC. Encoded protein: CASSLGTGNYYGYTF.